A single T cell receptor (beta chain) is shown here with its context. Its matching antigen is unknown. The data stem from a study of cytomegalovirus exposure and HLA in healthy donors. J was trimmed by 0 bases and V by 7 bases; bases with no gene match: 2. Per germline, CDR1 SGHRS and CDR2 YFSETQ. The CDR3 sequence is 14 residues long. In the PCR, 60 Vbeta and 13 Jbeta primers were used. Clones were sequenced by immunoSEQ multiplex PCR, and TCRdb holds only the in-frame ones, with some missing. The sample contains approximately 220,000 clones, roughly 88% of which appear only once. General study results and limits: As a later analysis revealed, the rate of TCR association differed by HLA locus, with DRB1 most and HLA-C fewest.

This clonotype originated in a boy aged 2 to 9 in good health and CMV-seronegative. Source material: PBMCs. The chain links TRBV5-1 to TRBJ1-3, with TRBD1 identical over 9 bases. CDR3 DNA: TGCGCCAGCGGACAGGGGAGCTCTGGAAACACCATATATTTT. This sequence encodes CASGQGSSGNTIYF.